These 31 T cell receptor beta chains share one sample of origin, sequenced in a study of blood T cell repertoires in COVID-19. Here immunoSEQ multiplex PCR was the method, and the copy in TCRdb shows in-frame clones only, minus some. The data contain around 140,000 clones, approximately 89% of them singletons. Sequencing was carried out using peripheral blood. The receptor source for this set is a woman aged 45-65 years with acute or convalescent COVID-19.

This clone occurred once. This chain connects TRBV29-1 to TRBJ1-2; D remains ambiguous. The CDR3 sequence is 14 residues long. Germline loops: CDR1 SQVTM, CDR2 ANQGSEA. V was clipped by 2 bases and J by 2 bases, with 12 bases between them. CDR3 DNA sequence: TGCAGCGTTGAATCGTGGGGAGGGAACTATGGCTACACCTTC. Its translation is CSVESWGGNYGYTF.

The chain couples TRBV28 to TRBJ2-7; D might be TRBD2 (6 bases). From germline, CDR1 is MDHEN and CDR2 SYDVKM. The V and J ends lost 2 bases and 2 bases respectively, with 13 bases between them. CDR3 length: 15 residues. The CDR3 here is CASSLGGLTPYEQYF. DNA for the CDR3: TGTGCCAGCAGTTTAGGGGGACTGACACCCTACGAGCAGTACTTC.

The chain couples TRBV3-1 (or the pseudogene TRBV3-2) to TRBJ2-1; 8 nucleotides line up with TRBD2. The CDR3 has 17 residues. The V gene end was trimmed by 0 bases and the J gene end by 0 bases; junction bases not matched to a gene: 4. CDR1 LGHDT and CDR2 YNNKEL come from the germline V gene (reference sequence). In DNA form, the CDR3 reads TGTGCCAGCAGCCAAGAGGGGAGCGGGGGCTCCTACAATGAGCAGTTCTTC. This gives the protein CASSQEGSGGSYNEQFF.

The rearrangement joins TRBV6-5 to TRBJ2-1, with a tentative D call TRBD2 (6 bases). CDR3 size: 16 residues. Germline V gene sequence: CDR1 MNHEY, CDR2 SVGAGI. The V gene lost 1 base and the J gene lost 7 bases, with 17 bases spanning the gap. CDR3 bases: TGTGCCAGCAGTTACTTCGCGGGACGAGGGATGAATGAGCAGTTCTTC. It specifies CASSYFAGRGMNEQFF.

V and J are TRBV29-1 and TRBJ1-2; D remains ambiguous. Germline V gene lookup returns CDR1 SQVTM and CDR2 ANQGSEA. The V gene lost 5 bases and the J gene lost 6 bases, with 10 bases spanning the gap. This CDR3 contains 11 residues. CDR3 in DNA: TGCAGCGTTCGCTGGCTCGATGGCTACACCTTC. Residues: CSVRWLDGYTF.

Only a few counts were recorded for this clone. V and J are TRBV5-1 and TRBJ1-5; D is ambiguous. The germline CDR1 and CDR2 sequences are SGHRS and YFSETQ. The CDR3 runs 13 residues. With 7 bases removed from V and 4 bases from J, the gap between germline ends came to 12 bases. CDR3 protein: CASCLAPNQPQHF. Written as DNA, the CDR3 is TGCGCCAGCTGTCTGGCTCCAAATCAGCCCCAGCATTTT.

The gene calls are TRBV7-3 and TRBJ2-3, with 8 bases aligning to TRBD1. Germline V CDR1 and CDR2: SGHTA, FQGTGA. There are 14 residues in the CDR3. V was clipped by 7 bases and J by 1 base; unmatched bases: 4. CDR3 nucleotides: TGTGCCAGCACCCCGGGACAGGGCACAGATACGCAGTATTTT. Its translation is CASTPGQGTDTQYF. Based on the CDR3 plus reference TRBV7-3 and TRBJ2-3, the full variable domain is GAGVSQTPSNKVTEKGKYVELRCDPISGHTALYWYRQSLGQGPEFLIYFQGTGAADDSGLPNDRFFAVRPEGSVSTLKIQRTERGDSAVYLCASTPGQGTDTQYFGPGTRLTVL.

The chain recombines TRBV19 with TRBJ2-1; TRBD1 matches at 9 bases. Trimming took 5 bases from V and 1 from J; bases not matched to a gene: 3. Germline CDR1 is LNHDA and CDR2 is SQIVND (reference sequence). CDR3 length: 15 residues. CDR3 protein: CASSPGQGSYNEQFF. The DNA for the CDR3 is TGTGCCAGTAGTCCAGGACAGGGGTCCTACAATGAGCAGTTCTTC.

This clone was recorded only once. The chain has TRBV9 and TRBJ2-1, with 7 bases aligning to TRBD2. CDR1 is SGDLS, CDR2 YYNGEE, per germline. The CDR3 extends over 13 amino acids. V was clipped by 5 bases and J by 7 bases; unmatched bases: 6. CDR3 DNA: TGTGCCAGCAGTTCCAGGACTAGAAATGAGCAGTTCTTC. This translates into CASSSRTRNEQFF.

The chain carries TRBV10-3 and TRBJ1-3; possible D gene TRBD1, 5 bases. Trimming left V 10 bases short and J 3 bases short, with 13 bases between. The CDR3 is made up of 13 amino acids. The germline V gene encodes CDR1 ENHRY and CDR2 SYGVKD. The CDR3 coding sequence is TGTGCCACCCTAGGGGCGTATGGAAACACCATATATTTT. It yields the protein CATLGAYGNTIYF.

This clone appeared a single time. CDR3 nucleotides: TGTGCCAGCAGCTCGGGACAGCAAAACTATGGCTACACCTTC. Translated: CASSSGQQNYGYTF. V gene TRBV7-9 combines with J gene TRBJ1-2; 7 bases map to TRBD1. The CDR3 is 14 amino acids. Germline assignment: CDR1 SEHNR and CDR2 FQNEAQ (reference sequence). Trimming at V came to 4 bases and at J to 2 bases, leaving 4 bases not matched to a gene.

The chain combines TRBV28 with TRBJ2-1; D not resolved. Trimming stripped 7 bases from V and 8 bases from J, with 9 bases between. Looked up from germline, CDR1 is MDHEN and CDR2 is SYDVKM. This CDR3 is 11 amino acids long. CDR3 in amino acids: CASKSMDEQFF. Here the CDR3 DNA reads TGTGCCAGCAAGTCTATGGATGAGCAGTTCTTC.

The rearrangement uses TRBV5-4 and TRBJ1-2; 7 nucleotides line up with TRBD1. CDR3 length: 12 amino acids. Looked up from germline, CDR1 is SGHNT and CDR2 is YYREEE (reference sequence). Trimming took 4 bases from V and 5 from J; bases not matched to a gene: 2. The CDR3 DNA reads TGTGCCAGCAGCCCGGGACAGTATGGCTACACCTTC. Translation gives CASSPGQYGYTF. The full variable domain, its missing parts supplied by reference TRBV5-4 and TRBJ1-2, is ETGVTQSPTHLIKTRGQQVTLRCSSQSGHNTVSWYQQALGQGPQFIFQYYREEENGRGNFPPRFSGLQFPNYSSELNVNALELDDSALYLCASSPGQYGYTFGSGTRLTVV.

The chain employs TRBV6-5 and TRBJ2-7; 9 bases align to TRBD1. This CDR3 comprises 14 residues. CDR1 is MNHEY and CDR2 is SVGAGI in the germline V gene. V was pared by 6 bases and J by 2 bases, with 5 bases of the junction left unmatched. CDR3 DNA: TGTGCCAGCAGGGGACAGGGAGGCACCTACGAGCAGTACTTC. It codes for CASRGQGGTYEQYF.

This chain connects TRBV20-1 to TRBJ1-5; D remains ambiguous. This CDR3 is 15 amino acids long. The germline V gene has CDR1 DFQATT and CDR2 SNEGSKA (reference sequence). V shed 3 bases and J shed 0 bases, with 12 bases lying between them. The CDR3 region is CSASRSRYSNQPQHF. Here the CDR3 DNA reads TGCAGTGCTAGTCGGAGCCGTTATAGCAATCAGCCCCAGCATTTT.

The V gene is TRBV6-4, the J gene TRBJ2-2; D is perhaps TRBD1 (5 bases). The germline CDR1 and CDR2 sequences are MRHNA and SNTAGT. The CDR3 extends over 13 amino acids. Trimming removed 4 bases from V and 7 bases from J, with 10 bases in between. CDR3 nucleotides: TGTGCCAGCAGTGGCCAGGGTGACGGGGAGCTGTTTTTT. Its translation is CASSGQGDGELFF.

This clone was seen only once. V and J are TRBV9 and TRBJ2-1, with 11 bases fitting TRBD2. Unmatched junction bases numbered 7, after V lost 4 bases and J lost 4 bases. Germline V CDR1 and CDR2: SGDLS, YYNGEE. CDR3 length: 16 amino acids. The CDR3 DNA follows: TGTGCCAGCAGCTCACCCGGGACTAGCGGATACAATGAGCAGTTCTTC. Protein product: CASSSPGTSGYNEQFF.

J is TRBJ2-1 and V is TRBV7-9, with 13 bases lining up with TRBD2. Per the germline V gene, CDR1 is SEHNR and CDR2 is FQNEAQ (reference sequence). V was pared by 5 bases and J by 4 bases, with 5 bases of the junction left unmatched. The CDR3 sequence is 16 residues long. The CDR3 nucleotides read TGTGCCAGCAGCCCACTAGCGGGGGGGCCTTACAATGAGCAGTTCTTC. Its translation is CASSPLAGGPYNEQFF.

The gene calls are TRBV5-1 and TRBJ2-5, with TRBD1 matching 7 bases. The CDR3 is made up of 16 amino acids. Germline values: CDR1 SGHRS, CDR2 YFSETQ. Losses at the gene ends were 4 bases for V and 5 bases for J; bases not matched to a gene: 14. The CDR3 DNA sequence: TGCGCCAGCAGCCAGAAGGGACAGTCCCGTCTGGAGACCCAGTACTTC. Translated: CASSQKGQSRLETQYF. Filled out from reference TRBV5-1 and TRBJ2-5, the complete variable domain reads KAGVTQTPRYLIKTRGQQVTLSCSPISGHRSVSWYQQTPGQGLQFLFEYFSETQRNKGNFPGRFSGRQFSNSRSEMNVSTLELGDSALYLCASSQKGQSRLETQYFGPGTRLLVL.

This clone has only a few counts. CDR3 in DNA: TGTGCCAGCACGCGACTCGGTTATGGCTACACCTTC. This codes for CASTRLGYGYTF. V gene TRBV28 combines with J gene TRBJ1-2, with D unresolved. Germline V gene sequence: CDR1 MDHEN, CDR2 SYDVKM. This CDR3 has 12 amino acids. Between the trimmed V and J ends, which lost 7 bases and 5 bases, there was a span of 11 bases.

The rearrangement uses TRBV14 and TRBJ1-2, with 8 nucleotides matching TRBD1. The length of the CDR3 is 14 residues. Germline CDR1 reads SGHDN; CDR2 reads FVKESK. V shed 5 bases and J 5 bases; nucleotides not matched to a gene: 7. Here the CDR3 reads CASSGRDRRYGYTF. Written as DNA, the CDR3 is TGTGCCAGCAGCGGCCGGGACAGGCGATATGGCTACACCTTC.

This chain joins TRBV28 and TRBJ2-2; 7 positions match TRBD1. Looked up from germline, CDR1 is MDHEN and CDR2 is SYDVKM. CDR3 size: 17 residues. The ends lost 3 bases at V and 1 base at J; junction bases unmatched: 8. The CDR3 region is CASSFYLGGGNTGELFF. CDR3 coding DNA: TGTGCCAGCAGTTTTTATTTAGGGGGCGGGAACACCGGGGAGCTGTTTTTT.

The chain combines TRBV5-1 with TRBJ2-3, with 10 bases identical to TRBD2. J was trimmed by 0 bases and V by 6 bases; bases with no gene match: 4. Per germline, CDR1 SGHRS and CDR2 YFSETQ. This CDR3 has 15 amino acids. The CDR3 is CASTLAGFSTDTQYF. CDR3 DNA: TGCGCCAGCACACTAGCGGGGTTTAGCACAGATACGCAGTATTTT.

The gene calls are TRBV28 and TRBJ2-2; TRBD1 matches 7 bases. The CDR3 is made up of 16 amino acids. Trimming removed 4 bases from V and 6 bases from J; junction bases left unmatched: 11. CDR1 and CDR2 from the germline V gene are MDHEN and SYDVKM. CDR3 bases: TGTGCCAGCAGTTCCCGACAGGGAAACTTCGCCGGGGAGCTGTTTTTT. It yields the protein CASSSRQGNFAGELFF. The full variable domain, rest sourced from reference TRBV28 and TRBJ2-2, is DVKVTQSSRYLVKRTGEKVFLECVQDMDHENMFWYRQDPGLGLRLIYFSYDVKMKEKGDIPEGYSVSREKKERFSLILESASTNQTSMYLCASSSRQGNFAGELFFGEGSRLTVL.

V is TRBV11-3 and J is TRBJ2-2; 8 nucleotides match TRBD1. Germline V gives CDR1 SGHNT, CDR2 YENEEA. This CDR3 has 13 amino acids. J lost 6 bases, V lost 6 bases, and 3 bases had no gene match. This CDR3 reads CASSTRGPGELFF. CDR3 coding DNA: TGTGCCAGCAGTACCAGGGGGCCCGGGGAGCTGTTTTTT. The variable domain in full, completed from reference TRBV11-3 and TRBJ2-2, reads EAGVVQSPRYKIIEKKQPVAFWCNPISGHNTLYWYLQNLGQGPELLIRYENEEAVDDSQLPKDRFSAERLKGVDSTLKIQPAELGDSAVYLCASSTRGPGELFFGEGSRLTVL.

The V and J genes are TRBV19 and TRBJ2-2; 11 bases fit TRBD1. The CDR3 extends over 16 amino acids. After removal of 7 bases from V and 5 bases from J, the junction contained 9 bases not matched to a gene. Germline CDR1 is LNHDA and CDR2 is SQIVND (reference sequence). The CDR3 spells CASTTRGQGVTGELFF. CDR3 coding DNA: TGTGCCAGTACAACGCGGGGACAGGGGGTAACCGGGGAGCTGTTTTTT. Together with reference TRBV19 and TRBJ2-2, the CDR3 gives the full variable domain: DGGITQSPKYLFRKEGQNVTLSCEQNLNHDAMYWYRQDPGQGLRLIYYSQIVNDFQKGDIAEGYSVSREKKESFPLTVTSAQKNPTAFYLCASTTRGQGVTGELFFGEGSRLTVL.

V is TRBV5-1 and J is TRBJ2-2; 9 nucleotides line up with TRBD1. Germline-derived CDR1 and CDR2 are SGHRS and YFSETQ. This CDR3 has 17 amino acids. V lost 4 bases and J lost 7; bases outside the gene matches: 14. The CDR3 loop reads CASSPDPGQGIFGELFF. The CDR3, as DNA: TGCGCCAGCAGCCCCGACCCGGGACAGGGTATCTTCGGGGAGCTGTTTTTT.

The chain recombines TRBV6-6 with TRBJ2-7, with 7 bases that match TRBD2. V lost 9 bases, J lost 5 bases, and 7 bases stayed unmatched. In germline, CDR1 is MNHNY, CDR2 SVGAGI (reference sequence). There are 12 residues in the CDR3. The CDR3 loop is CASLASGDEQYF. CDR3 DNA sequence: TGTGCCAGTCTGGCTAGCGGCGACGAGCAGTACTTC.

The chain employs TRBV4-1 and TRBJ1-6, with D maybe TRBD1 (6 bases). Between the trimmed V and J ends, which lost 2 bases and 5 bases, there was a span of 10 bases. Per germline, CDR1 MGHRA and CDR2 YSYEKL. The CDR3 totals 15 residues. CDR3 in amino acids: CASSQRTADNSPLHF. The CDR3 DNA reads as TGCGCCAGCAGCCAAAGGACAGCCGATAATTCACCCCTCCACTTT.

J is TRBJ1-5 and V is TRBV19; maybe TRBD1 (5 bases). The CDR3 consists of 14 residues. Trimming pared 7 bases from V and 1 base from J, leaving 11 bases between. The germline V gene has CDR1 LNHDA and CDR2 SQIVND (reference sequence). The DNA for the CDR3 is TGTGCCAGTATGGTGCGGGACAGCAATCAGCCCCAGCATTTT. Translating gives CASMVRDSNQPQHF.

The chain is built from TRBV27 and TRBJ2-7, with D perhaps matching TRBD1 (6 bases). Looked up from germline, CDR1 is MNHEY and CDR2 is SMNVEV (reference sequence). The CDR3 extends over 14 amino acids. Trimming took off 2 bases at V and 0 bases at J, with 8 bases between the two ends. CDR3 region: CASSLGQSSYEQYF. The CDR3 DNA follows: TGTGCCAGCAGTTTAGGACAGAGCTCCTACGAGCAGTACTTC.